This TCR beta chain appears in the sequencing data of a study of T cells expressing NK-cell markers. General study findings and limits: More than five donors had dominant NKG2C+ clonotypes that comprised about 1.0-7.5% of their CD8+ T cells.

CDR1 and CDR2 (germline): MNHNS, SASEGT. The CDR3 loop spans 14 amino acids. As to this clonotype: Its specificity is not known.

UMIs accompanied the 5'RACE template switching by which TCR beta cDNA was made. Reprocessing the 5' RACE reads, TCRdb reports a single entry for every CDR3 protein and omits DNA. This sample's clone table lists approximately 380,000 distinct CDR3 sequences. Sequencing was carried out using blood T cells: a sorted CD56 or NKG2C T cell subset, CD4+ or CD8+ T cells, or bulk PBMC T cells (not recorded which). This clonotype was sampled from a man aged 18-75 years in good health. The chain uses TRBV6-1 and TRBJ1-3; TCRdb selects TRBD1, and the lack of DNA leaves this call unchecked. This CDR3 is CASRVGQGGHTIYF.